Listed here is a single TCR beta chain. Its antigen remains unidentified. This record belongs to a study of cytotoxic CD8 clonotypes in ibrutinib-treated CLL. The overall study: Productive templates per sample averaged 255,043; productive rearrangements, some 99,000. Whole-study results and caveats: At baseline, clonality was higher than in age-matched healthy donors and correlated with CD8+ counts. The public clonotypes identified were infrequent and showed contraction or stability on treatment. The study found clonality rose at ibrutinib response, then fell toward baseline at progression.

Here immunoSEQ multiplex PCR was the method, and the copy in TCRdb shows in-frame clones only, minus some. The sample lists about 140,000 clones; about 72% were seen once. This TCR came from a human donor with chronic lymphocytic leukemia. Sequencing used PBMCs, obtained after 12 months of ibrutinib treatment.

The CDR3, as DNA: TGTGCCAGCTCACCAGACCGCGACCAAGAGACCCAGTACTTC. Protein sequence: CASSPDRDQETQYF. The rearrangement uses TRBV18 and TRBJ2-5; unclear D gene. CDR1 is KGHSH and CDR2 is LQKENI in the germline V gene. This CDR3 is 14 amino acids long. The V gene lost 2 bases and the J gene lost 0 bases, with 7 bases spanning the gap. Supplemented by reference TRBV18 and TRBJ2-5, the full variable domain reads NAGVMQNPRHLVRRRGQEARLRCSPMKGHSHVYWYRQLPEEGLKFMVYLQKENIIDESGMPKERFSAEFPKEGPSILRIQQVVRGDSAAYFCASSPDRDQETQYFGPGTRLLVL.